This TCR beta chain stems from a study of cytomegalovirus exposure and HLA in healthy donors. In the study overall: Findings of an earlier analysis included more than 90 million unique TCR beta sequences from around 180 million T cells. Among 398 genotyped donors, 80% to 90% fell in the Caucasian-associated ancestry cluster. Regarding the study as a whole: Excluded were some V segments that proved indistinguishable, including TRBV6-2 and TRBV6-3. V- and J-gene trimming of TCR beta was linked (in a later analysis) to a missense DCLRE1C variant.

Germline V CDR1 and CDR2: SEHNR, FQNEAQ (reference sequence). The CDR3 is 15 amino acids. Concerning this clone itself: Its antigen is undetermined. At one end the junction does not follow the germline gene, possibly because of a read error.

PCR was performed using 60 Vbeta and 13 Jbeta primers. The method was immunoSEQ multiplex PCR; TCRdb's version includes in-frame clones alone and lacks a portion of them. The table includes fewer than 250,000 clones, 75% to 80% detected once. The source of this sequence is a male donor in good health and CMV-seronegative. The V call is TRBV7-9, the J call TRBJ1-2; D unclear. The sequencing sample was made of PBMCs. CDR3 sequence (DNA): TGTTCCAGCAGCTTAGCTGCCAGTCTTAACTATGGCTACACCTTC. Protein product: CSSSLAASLNYGYTF.